Described below is a single T cell receptor (beta chain) sequence and its context. This specimen belongs to a study of blood T cell repertoires in COVID-19. Study-wide background: Sample material is recorded as cDNA or gDNA derived from T cells, B-cell-depleted T cells, or PBMCs.

CDR1 and CDR2 from the germline V gene are LGHNA and YNFKEQ. With 4 bases clipped from V and 0 bases from J, the junction kept 8 bases outside the gene matches. CDR3 length equals 16 residues. In the authors' workflow: The assay estimated nucleated cells by amplifying reference gene primers. Here immunoSEQ multiplex PCR was the method, and the copy in TCRdb shows in-frame clones only, minus some. Clone size and V and J calls were adopted from that table, with D and trimming inferred from the DNA. The sample lists over 200,000 clones; around 91% were seen once. The TCR comes from a woman in her forties with acute or convalescent COVID-19. V is TRBV4-2 and J is TRBJ1-1, with 7 nucleotides matching TRBD1. The sequencing input was peripheral blood. CDR3 in amino acids: CASSLGTELMNTEAFF. CDR3 bases: TGTGCCAGCAGCCTCGGGACAGAATTAATGAACACTGAAGCTTTCTTT.